This TCR beta chain appears in the sequencing data of a study of blood T cell repertoires in COVID-19. Original processing methods: The authors estimated nucleated cell counts from reference gene primer amplification. Measured with immunoSEQ multiplex PCR; TCRdb has only the in-frame clones, and not every one. Clone size and the V and J calls come from that table; the DNA yielded D and trimming. The sample contains 100,000 to 150,000 clones, approximately 90% of which appear only once. V lost 2 bases and J lost 4, with 12 bases in between. Looked up from germline, CDR1 is SGHVS and CDR2 is FQNEAQ. The CDR3 is 15 residues long.

The clonotype originates from a woman of 80 years or more with acute or convalescent COVID-19. This chain joins TRBV7-8 and TRBJ1-3; D gene unclear. Material: peripheral blood. Written as DNA, the CDR3 is TGTGCCAGCAGCTTACAGCCCCGGGAGGGAAACACCATATATTTT. Translating it yields CASSLQPREGNTIYF.